Below are 20 T cell receptor beta chains sequenced from a single sample in a study of regulatory T cells in long-lasting Graves disease. As for time point: newly diagnosed GD, antithyroid drugs for less than 3 months. The TCR library used RNA extracted from PBMCs. Both iRepertoire HTBI primers and Arm-PCR of CDR3 regions were used to build the TCR beta libraries. TCRdb used MiXCR to reprocess the multiplex PCR reads, holding one entry per CDR3 protein. Of over 450,000 distinct CDR3 sequences in the sample, 12% were seen once. These data are also associated with another study on T cells in Graves' hyperthyroidism and ophthalmopathy.

The sequences come from peripheral blood mononuclear cells (PBMCs), collected at new diagnosis, from a patient treated with antithyroid drugs. These receptors were collected from a woman between 25 and 40 years old with Graves disease.

This clonotype was counted ten times or more. The chain has TRBV28 and TRBJ1-1; 11 bases are a match to TRBD1. This CDR3 comprises 16 residues. Losses at the gene ends were 3 bases for V and 4 bases for J; bases not matched to a gene: 7. CDR1 and CDR2 from the germline V gene are MDHEN and SYDVKM. The CDR3 coding sequence is TGTGCCAGCAGTTTTACGGACAGGGGGCCGAGCACTGAAGCTTTCTTT. Translating gives CASSFTDRGPSTEAFF.

This clonotype was picked up many times. A read error may produce the germline difference seen at one junction end. The chain links TRBV28 to TRBJ2-7, with D possibly TRBD2 on 6 matching bases. The CDR3 consists of 15 residues. In germline, CDR1 is MDHEN, CDR2 SYDVKM. CDR3 sequence: CASSLRLADSYEQYF. The CDR3 DNA sequence: TGCGCCAGCAGCCTCCGGTTAGCGGACTCCTACGAGCAGTACTTC.

This clonotype was observed at least ten times. This sequence joins TRBV2 and TRBJ2-6, with TRBD1 matching 7 bases. Germline CDR1 is SNHLY and CDR2 is FYNNEI. V was pared by 6 bases and J by 4 bases, with 12 bases of the junction left unmatched. This CDR3 is 17 amino acids long. In nucleotides, the CDR3 is TGTGCCAGCAGGCTACCACAGGGGATGGAAGGGGCCAACGTCCTGACTTTC. Its translation: CASRLPQGMEGANVLTF.

This clonotype occurred many times. The chain has TRBV20-1 and TRBJ2-2; D unclear. This CDR3 is 15 amino acids long. V was clipped by 0 bases and J by 3 bases, with 11 bases between them. Germline V gives CDR1 DFQATT, CDR2 SNEGSKA (reference sequence). CDR3 in amino acids: CSARDQVRDTGELFF. CDR3 DNA: TGCAGTGCTAGAGATCAAGTCCGGGACACCGGGGAGCTGTTTTTT.

This clonotype was picked up many times. The gene calls are TRBV20-1 and TRBJ2-7, with a possible D match to TRBD2 (6 bases). The CDR3 consists of 17 residues. CDR1 is DFQATT and CDR2 is SNEGSKA in the germline V gene (reference sequence). V lost 6 bases and J lost 0, with 24 bases in between. The CDR3 bases are TGCAGTGCCCCGGAGGGGCTAGCGCCTGGAAGCTCCTACGAGCAGTACTTC. This sequence encodes CSAPEGLAPGSSYEQYF.

In this sample, this clonotype turned up many times. CDR3 coding DNA: TGTGCCATAAAAGAGGGGAACACCGGGGAGCTGTTTTTT. Protein product: CAIKEGNTGELFF. This chain connects TRBV10-3 to TRBJ2-2, with D possibly matching TRBD2 (5 bases). Germline CDR1 reads ENHRY; CDR2 reads SYGVKD. V was pared by 9 bases and J by 1 base, with 9 bases between. The CDR3 spans 13 residues.

Turning to this clonotype: A read error may be the cause here, since a much bigger clone is one base away. A read error is likely, as this CDR3 ends without the conserved phenylalanine or tryptophan. This sequence joins TRBV19 and TRBJ2-3; the D is unclear. V was trimmed by 1 base and J by 6 bases, leaving 5 bases between them. The CDR3 covers 12 residues. Germline V gene sequence: CDR1 LNHDA, CDR2 SQIVND (reference sequence). The chain's CDR3 is CASSIGWDTQYL. The CDR3 bases are TGTGCCAGTAGTATAGGTTGGGATACGCAGTATTTG.

This clonotype was recorded many times. The J gene is TRBJ2-1, the V gene TRBV6-2 or TRBV6-3; TRBD2 aligns across 12 bases. V shed 0 bases, J shed 5 bases, and the junction held 5 bases outside the gene matches. The CDR3 spans 17 residues. Germline V gene lookup returns CDR1 MNHEY and CDR2 SVGEGT. CDR3 residues: CASSYSRLAGAHNEQFF. CDR3 DNA: TGTGCCAGCAGTTACTCGAGACTAGCGGGAGCTCACAATGAGCAGTTCTTC.

This clonotype was counted many times. The rearrangement uses TRBV5-1 and TRBJ2-1; D possibly corresponds to TRBD2 (6 bases). The V end was cut by 4 bases, the J end by 4 bases, with 21 bases between. Germline lookup yields CDR1 SGHRS and CDR2 YFSETQ. CDR3 length equals 17 residues. The CDR3 region is CASSPRIGGGGYNEQFF. CDR3 in DNA: TGCGCCAGCAGCCCACGCATCGGGGGAGGAGGTTACAATGAGCAGTTCTTC.

This clonotype was observed many times. The chain uses TRBV11-2 and TRBJ1-6, with TRBD1 as a possible D gene (6 bases). Trimming removed 5 bases from V and 3 bases from J, with 11 bases in between. This CDR3 spans 15 amino acids. Germline V gene data show CDR1 as SGHAT and CDR2 as FQNNGV. This CDR3 reads CASSRLTGYNSPLHF. CDR3 DNA sequence: TGTGCCAGCAGCCGATTGACAGGCTATAATTCACCCCTCCACTTT.

This clonotype was detected ten times or more. This chain links TRBV6-1 with TRBJ2-7, with TRBD1 matching over 11 bases. The ends lost 5 bases at V and 5 bases at J; junction bases unmatched: 5. The CDR3 spans 14 residues. In germline, CDR1 is MNHNS, CDR2 SASEGT. CDR3 amino acids: CASSQDRGLDEQYF. The CDR3 region has the DNA TGTGCCAGCAGTCAGGACAGGGGGCTTGACGAGCAGTACTTC.

This chain joins TRBV6-1 and TRBJ1-2, with unresolved D. This CDR3 comprises 13 residues. Germline loops: CDR1 MNHNS, CDR2 SASEGT. V lost 6 bases, J lost 0 bases, and 8 bases lay in between. The CDR3 sequence: CASSLHSNYGYTF. DNA for the CDR3: TGTGCCAGCAGCCTACACTCTAACTATGGCTACACCTTC.

This rearrangement joins TRBV24-1 to TRBJ2-4; 8 positions match TRBD2. CDR3 length: 19 residues. Germline values: CDR1 KGHDR, CDR2 SFDVKD. Trimming at V came to 0 bases and at J to 2 bases, leaving 11 bases not matched to a gene. The CDR3 nucleotides are TGTGCCACCAGTGATTTGCGTTCATGGCGGGAGGTTCCCAAAAACATTCAGTACTTC. Translated, it gives CATSDLRSWREVPKNIQYF.

This clonotype was counted ten times or more. The rearrangement links TRBV5-4 to TRBJ2-4, with D possibly TRBD2 on 6 matching bases. The CDR3 runs to 14 residues. The germline V and J ends were trimmed by 3 bases and 3 bases, with 10 bases remaining between them. Germline CDR1 and CDR2: SGHNT and YYREEE (reference sequence). The CDR3 reads CASSSPGVKNIQYF. CDR3 coding DNA: TGTGCCAGCAGCTCCCCGGGGGTCAAAAACATTCAGTACTTC. The variable domain in full, with the rest retrieved from reference TRBV5-4 and TRBJ2-4, is ETGVTQSPTHLIKTRGQQVTLRCSSQSGHNTVSWYQQALGQGPQFIFQYYREEENGRGNFPPRFSGLQFPNYSSELNVNALELDDSALYLCASSSPGVKNIQYFGAGTRLSVL.

This clonotype was counted only a few times. The chain combines TRBV9 with TRBJ1-2; TRBD1 matches 7 bases. Germline V lookup: CDR1 SGDLS, CDR2 YYNGEE. V dropped 3 bases and J dropped 4; count of bases not matched to a gene: 9. CDR3 size: 15 residues. Written as DNA, the CDR3 is TGTGCCAGCAGCGCGACAGGGACCTATGGCTATGGCTACACCTTC. Residues: CASSATGTYGYGYTF.

This clonotype was seen ten or more times. The chain combines TRBV11-2 with TRBJ2-7; D may correspond to TRBD1 or TRBD2 (5 bases each). The CDR3 has 14 amino acids. V dropped 5 bases and J dropped 6 bases, with 17 bases sitting between them. Per the germline V gene, CDR1 is SGHAT and CDR2 is FQNNGV. The CDR3 coding sequence is TGTGCCAGCAGCCGAACCTGGACTGACAGCGAGCAGTACTTC. Protein: CASSRTWTDSEQYF.

The table lists this clonotype with a few counts. Relative to the germline gene, one junction end is altered; a read error may explain this. The chain carries TRBV4-2 and TRBJ2-1; 10 bases fit TRBD2. CDR1 LGHNA and CDR2 YNFKEQ come from the germline V gene. The CDR3 is made up of 16 amino acids. The CDR3 reads CASRQGGLAGEAEQFF. DNA of the CDR3: TGTGCCAGCAGACAAGGTGGCCTAGCGGGAGAAGCTGAGCAGTTCTTC.

This clonotype was recorded at least ten times. This chain connects TRBV5-8 to TRBJ1-1; D is possibly TRBD1 (6 bases). V lost 1 base and J lost 6, with 13 bases in between. Germline lookup yields CDR1 SGHTS and CDR2 YDEGEE. The CDR3 loop spans 14 amino acids. The CDR3 bases are TGTGCCAGCAGCTTGTGGGGAGGGGGGCCTGAAGCTTTCTTT. Translated: CASSLWGGGPEAFF.

The chain uses TRBV7-9 and TRBJ2-5; D is uncertain. Trimming pared 5 bases from V and 7 bases from J, leaving 8 bases between. The CDR3 is 11 residues long. CDR1 is SEHNR, CDR2 FQNEAQ, per germline (reference sequence). As DNA, the CDR3 is TGTGCCAGCAGCAGGATGGGGACCCAGTACTTC. It translates to CASSRMGTQYF.

This clonotype was detected ten times or more. The chain employs TRBV30 and TRBJ2-6; no firm D call. Germline assignment: CDR1 GTSNPN and CDR2 SVGIG (reference sequence). This CDR3 spans 15 amino acids. Trimming removed 0 bases from V and 2 bases from J, with 8 bases in between. This CDR3 reads CAWSVLIAGANVLTF. The CDR3, as DNA: TGTGCCTGGAGTGTCCTCATTGCTGGGGCCAACGTCCTGACTTTC.